These 16 T cell receptor beta chains came from one sample sequenced in a study of neoadjuvant nivolumab and ipilimumab in lung cancer. Profiling relied on immunoSEQ multiplex PCR, and the TCRdb table lists in-frame clones only, not all of them. The sample yields approximately 29,000 clones, about nine tenths seen once. This specimen consisted of peripheral blood, obtained after neoadjuvant nivolumab, alone or with ipilimumab, at or shortly before surgery. The receptors were sampled from an adult with non-small cell lung cancer.

The CDR3: CASSRLAGEAGELFF. The DNA for the CDR3 is TGTGCCAGCAGCCGACTAGCGGGGGAAGCCGGGGAGCTGTTTTTT. The chain combines TRBV6-4 with TRBJ2-2; TRBD2 matches 12 bases. This CDR3 has 15 residues. The germline gives CDR1 MRHNA, CDR2 SNTAGT. The trim removed 6 bases at V and 6 bases at J, leaving 5 bases unmatched.

The table lists this clone with a count of one. The rearrangement uses TRBV7-2 and TRBJ2-7; the D is unclear. V was clipped by 5 bases and J by 7 bases, with 21 bases between them. The CDR3 spans 15 residues. Germline values: CDR1 SGHTA, CDR2 FQGNSA. The CDR3: CASSPTVLTNGEQYF. The CDR3 region has the DNA TGTGCCAGCAGCCCCACTGTCCTCACTAATGGGGAGCAGTACTTC.

V usage is TRBV7-9 and J usage is TRBJ2-3; 7 nucleotides agree with TRBD1. Germline loops: CDR1 SEHNR, CDR2 FQNEAQ (reference sequence). The CDR3 has 12 residues. CDR3 coding DNA: TGTGCAACAGGGGACGTTGCAGATACGCAGTATTTT. The encoded protein is CATGDVADTQYF.

V usage is TRBV7-9 and J usage is TRBJ1-4; D gene uncertain. This CDR3 contains 14 residues. Germline CDR1 and CDR2: SEHNR and FQNEAQ (reference sequence). V was shortened by 4 bases and J by 5 bases, with 11 bases between the two germline ends. The CDR3 DNA sequence: TGTGCCAGCAGCTCGACGGGAGAGAATGAAAAACTGTTTTTT. It translates to CASSSTGENEKLFF.

This chain joins TRBV1 and TRBJ1-1. TRBV1 is classified as a pseudogene. The CDR3 covers 14 residues. The CDR3 loop is CTSSQGPGDTEAFF. CDR3 nucleotide sequence: TGCACCAGCAGCCAAGGGCCGGGGGACACTGAAGCTTTCTTT.

The table lists this clone with a count of one. One end of the junction is discordant with germline, which a read error may explain. V is TRBV2 and J is TRBJ1-5; the D is unclear. The germline CDR1 and CDR2 sequences are SNHLY and FYNNEI. CDR3 size: 13 residues. CDR3 amino acids: CASRELSGQPQHF. The CDR3 DNA reads TGTGCCAGCCGTGAGTTATCGGGTCAGCCCCAGCATTTT.

The CDR3 region is CASSQGGRSAKNIQYF. CDR3 nucleotides: TGTGCCAGCAGCCAAGGGGGACGTTCTGCCAAAAACATTCAGTACTTC. The chain employs TRBV14 and TRBJ2-4; either TRBD1 or TRBD2 may supply D (5 bases each). Germline V gives CDR1 SGHDN, CDR2 FVKESK. V gave up 1 base and J gave up 1 base, with 11 bases separating them. There are 16 residues in the CDR3.

The J gene is TRBJ2-2, the V gene TRBV5-1; D is ambiguous. Germline V gives CDR1 SGHRS, CDR2 YFSETQ. This CDR3 has 20 residues. V lost 2 bases and J 3 bases, leaving 26 bases between the germline ends. The CDR3 reads CASSFEALRALVLDTGELFF. The CDR3 DNA sequence: TGCGCCAGCAGCTTCGAGGCCCTTAGGGCCCTCGTCTTGGACACCGGGGAGCTGTTTTTT.

This chain joins TRBV7-9 and TRBJ1-4; 7 positions match TRBD1. V was pared by 4 bases and J by 5 bases, with 4 bases of the junction left unmatched. The CDR3 runs to 14 residues. Looked up from germline, CDR1 is SEHNR and CDR2 is FQNEAQ (reference sequence). CDR3 region: CASSSGTANEKLFF. The CDR3 DNA reads TGTGCCAGCAGCTCCGGGACAGCGAATGAAAAACTGTTTTTT.

V and J are TRBV7-8 and TRBJ1-6; D gene ambiguous. The germline V and J ends were trimmed by 1 base and 0 bases, with 10 bases remaining between them. The germline V gene encodes CDR1 SGHVS and CDR2 FQNEAQ. The CDR3 covers 17 residues. CDR3 protein: CASSLVGGSSYNSPLHF. The CDR3 coding sequence is TGTGCCAGCAGCTTAGTGGGCGGGAGCTCCTATAATTCACCCCTCCACTTT.

The J gene is TRBJ1-3, the V gene TRBV5-6; no clear D gene. The germline V gene encodes CDR1 SGHDT and CDR2 YYEEEE. The V gene lost 2 bases and the J gene lost 0 bases, with 3 bases spanning the gap. The CDR3 totals 13 residues. The CDR3 reads CASSFPSGNTIYF. CDR3 DNA: TGTGCCAGCAGCTTCCCCTCTGGAAACACCATATATTTT.

Comment on this clone: At one end, the junction sequence differs from germline, possibly due to a read error. The rearrangement joins TRBV11-3 to TRBJ2-1; D might be TRBD1 (6 bases). The CDR3 loop spans 14 amino acids. In germline, CDR1 is SGHNT, CDR2 YENEEA. The CDR3 DNA reads as TGTGCCAGCAGCCTAGACAGGATCAACTCGGAGCAGTTCTTC. This sequence encodes CASSLDRINSEQFF.

The V and J genes are TRBV6-6 and TRBJ1-1; D call uncertain. Germline V gene data show CDR1 as MNHNY and CDR2 as SVGAGI (reference sequence). Trimming left V 3 bases short and J 1 base short, with 6 bases between. The CDR3 has 13 amino acids. The CDR3 bases are TGTGCCAGCAGTTATGACCAGAACACTGAAGCTTTCTTT. Translated: CASSYDQNTEAFF.

The chain employs TRBV15 and TRBJ1-2; D is perhaps TRBD1 (6 bases). The germline gives CDR1 LNHNV, CDR2 YYDKDF (reference sequence). This CDR3 comprises 15 residues. V gave up 3 bases and J gave up 7 bases, with 18 bases separating them. The CDR3 spells CATSRGAVGNGGYTF. As DNA, the CDR3 is TGTGCCACCAGCAGGGGGGCAGTAGGGAACGGTGGCTACACCTTC.

CDR3 nucleotide sequence: TGCGCCAGCAGCCAAGTCCCGTCATCACGCTATGGCTACACCTTC. Residues: CASSQVPSSRYGYTF. This chain connects TRBV4-3 to TRBJ1-2, with D unclear. V was cut by 1 base and J by 4 bases, with 13 bases left in between. In germline, CDR1 is LGHNA, CDR2 YSLEER. This CDR3 spans 15 amino acids.

The rearrangement links TRBV11-2 to TRBJ1-1, with D possibly matching TRBD1 (5 bases). The V end was cut by 7 bases, the J end by 9 bases, with 18 bases between. This CDR3 spans 13 amino acids. Germline CDR1 reads SGHAT; CDR2 reads FQNNGV. The CDR3 DNA reads as TGTGCCAGCACCCAAGACAGTGAACTGAAAGCTTTCTTT. Its protein product is CASTQDSELKAFF.